This TCR beta chain was recorded in a study of early T cells in non-severe SARS-CoV-2 infection. Individually, cDNA molecules had unique molecular identifiers attached to them. TCRdb analysed the 5' RACE reads with MiXCR anew, one entry per CDR3 protein. Among 65,000 to 70,000 distinct CDR3 sequences listed, 12% were seen once. This clonotype was counted at least ten times. The CDR3 covers 14 residues. The V end was cut by 5 bases, the J end by 4 bases, with 11 bases between. Sequencing was performed on whole blood. The TCR originated in an adult who was a healthcare worker with PCR-confirmed SARS-CoV-2 infection or an uninfected control (not recorded which). The chain carries TRBV12-3 or TRBV12-4 and TRBJ1-4; the D is unclear. CDR3 amino acids: CASSPGGSNEKLFF. Here the CDR3 DNA reads TGTGCCAGCAGTCCTGGAGGGAGTAATGAAAAACTGTTTTTT.